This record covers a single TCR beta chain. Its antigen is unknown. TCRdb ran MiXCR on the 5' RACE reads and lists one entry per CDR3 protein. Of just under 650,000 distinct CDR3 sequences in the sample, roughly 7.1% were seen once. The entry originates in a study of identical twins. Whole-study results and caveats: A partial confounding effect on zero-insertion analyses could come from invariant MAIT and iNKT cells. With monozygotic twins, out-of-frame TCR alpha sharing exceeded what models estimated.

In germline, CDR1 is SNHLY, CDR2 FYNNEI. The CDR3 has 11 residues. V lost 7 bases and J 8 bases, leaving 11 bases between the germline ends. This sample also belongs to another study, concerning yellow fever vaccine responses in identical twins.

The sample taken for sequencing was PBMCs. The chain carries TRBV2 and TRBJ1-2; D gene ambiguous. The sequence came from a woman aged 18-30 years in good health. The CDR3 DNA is TGTGCCAGCACCACTTCCCACGGCTACACCTTC. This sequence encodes CASTTSHGYTF.